The clone carrying this TCR beta chain has ten or more counts. RNA transcripts provided the source from which TCR beta CDR3 regions were amplified. First-round RT-PCR of the TCR CDR3 relied on the HTBI primer set. TCRdb reanalysed the multiplex PCR reads using MiXCR and keeps one entry per CDR3 protein. Here the sample spans about 640,000 distinct CDR3 sequences, under 25% being singletons. In germline, CDR1 is MNHEY, CDR2 SMNVEV (reference sequence). V was cut by 6 bases and J by 4 bases, with 15 bases left in between. The CDR3 loop spans 14 amino acids. These data come from a study of T cells in Graves' hyperthyroidism and ophthalmopathy.

This rearrangement joins TRBV27 to TRBJ2-5; no clear D gene. Sequenced material: blood. This TCR came from a man aged 25 to 40 with Graves' ophthalmopathy. In DNA form, the CDR3 reads TGTGCCAGCAGACCCGACCTCTGGGGAGAGACCCAGTACTTC. This translates into CASRPDLWGETQYF.